The 10 T cell receptor beta chains listed next were all sequenced from one sample in a study of early T cells in non-severe SARS-CoV-2 infection. TCRdb analysed the 5' RACE reads with MiXCR anew, one entry per CDR3 protein. The sample gives 98,000 or so distinct CDR3 sequences, roughly 12% of which show up once; around 3.2% is in the top ten. The sample taken for sequencing was whole blood. These receptors were taken from an adult who was a healthcare worker with PCR-confirmed SARS-CoV-2 infection or an uninfected control (not recorded which).

This clonotype was recorded many times. This chain links TRBV12-3 or TRBV12-4 with TRBJ1-5; D is uncertain. V lost 3 bases to trimming and J lost 2 bases, with 17 bases between them. The CDR3 runs to 17 residues. Here the CDR3 reads CASSFMRVSHGNQPQHF. CDR3 DNA sequence: TGTGCCAGCAGTTTCATGAGGGTCAGCCATGGCAATCAGCCCCAGCATTTT.

This clonotype was seen only a few times. The V gene is TRBV20-1, the J gene TRBJ2-3, with TRBD2 matching over 13 bases. The CDR3 is made up of 16 amino acids. Trimming took 2 bases from V and 1 from J; bases not matched to a gene: 3. CDR1 is DFQATT, CDR2 SNEGSKA, per germline (reference sequence). The CDR3 spells CSARHTSGGGTDTQYF. For the CDR3, the DNA is TGCAGTGCTAGACACACTAGCGGGGGGGGCACAGATACGCAGTATTTT.

There are many counts of this clonotype. This chain uses TRBV5-4 with TRBJ1-1, with 9 bases lining up with TRBD1. Losses at the gene ends were 5 bases for V and 1 base for J; bases not matched to a gene: 9. The CDR3 totals 16 residues. Germline CDR1 and CDR2: SGHNT and YYREEE (reference sequence). The CDR3 DNA reads TGTGCCAGCAGTCCAAACTTGGGACAGGGGAACACTGAAGCTTTCTTT. This encodes CASSPNLGQGNTEAFF.

This clonotype came up many times. This chain uses TRBV5-4 with TRBJ1-1, with TRBD1 as a possible D gene (6 bases). The V gene lost 1 base and the J gene lost 8 bases, with 6 bases spanning the gap. This CDR3 is 11 amino acids long. In germline, CDR1 is SGHNT, CDR2 YYREEE (reference sequence). The CDR3 bases are TGTGCCAGCAGCTTGACAGGGGAAGCTTTCTTT. Translating it yields CASSLTGEAFF.

Worth noting for this clonotype: The junction and the germline gene differ at one end; a read error may be behind it. The rearrangement links TRBV9 to TRBJ2-1, with D tentatively TRBD1 (5 bases). The CDR3 is 15 residues long. Germline-derived CDR1 and CDR2 are SGDLS and YYNGEE. The CDR3: CVSSPHDASRGEQFF. CDR3 DNA: TGTGTCAGCAGCCCCCACGACGCTTCAAGGGGTGAGCAGTTCTTC.

This clonotype was detected a few times. The CDR3, as DNA: TGTGCCAGCAGCTTAGGGAGGGACGTGAACACTGAAGCTTTCTTT. It codes for CASSLGRDVNTEAFF. V is TRBV7-8 and J is TRBJ1-1; the D gene is possibly TRBD1 (5 bases). The CDR3 is 15 residues long. Trimming stripped 1 base from V and 0 bases from J, with 9 bases between. Germline CDR1 reads SGHVS; CDR2 reads FQNEAQ.

This clonotype was recorded at least ten times. V usage is TRBV7-2 and J usage is TRBJ1-2, with 8 nucleotides matching TRBD1. CDR3 length: 15 amino acids. V gave up 3 bases and J gave up 8 bases; unmatched junction bases: 11. The germline gives CDR1 SGHTA, CDR2 FQGNSA. CDR3 nucleotides: TGTGCCAGCAGCTTCGCCGCTCGGACAGGGAAGGGCTACACCTTC. Its translation: CASSFAARTGKGYTF. Full variable domain (outside the CDR3, taken from reference TRBV7-2 and TRBJ1-2): GAGVSQSPSNKVTEKGKDVELRCDPISGHTALYWYRQSLGQGLEFLIYFQGNSAPDKSGLPSDRFSAERTGGSVSTLTIQRTQQEDSAVYLCASSFAARTGKGYTFGSGTRLTVV.

V gene TRBV5-1 combines with J gene TRBJ2-3; the match to TRBD2 covers 11 bases. Trimming at V came to 2 bases and at J to 3 bases, leaving 5 bases not matched to a gene. The CDR3 is made up of 16 amino acids. Germline loops: CDR1 SGHRS, CDR2 YFSETQ. CDR3 region: CASSLDLAGGTDTQYF. The CDR3 DNA is TGCGCCAGCAGCTTAGACTTAGCGGGAGGGACAGATACGCAGTATTTT.

This clonotype has at least ten counts. The chain has TRBV20-1 and TRBJ2-1; a weak D match, TRBD2 (6 bases). This CDR3 is 16 amino acids long. Trimming took off 2 bases at V and 10 bases at J, with 24 bases between the two ends. The germline gives CDR1 DFQATT, CDR2 SNEGSKA (reference sequence). In nucleotides, the CDR3 is TGCAGTGCTAGACCCTCAGCGGGCCTGAATAATGGGGAGCAGTTCTTC. It encodes CSARPSAGLNNGEQFF.

The chain employs TRBV6-5 and TRBJ1-1; D gene uncertain. The CDR3 sequence is 14 residues long. The V end was cut by 5 bases, the J end by 1 base, with 11 bases between. Germline values: CDR1 MNHEY, CDR2 SVGAGI. DNA for the CDR3: TGTGCCAGCAGTCCCGGGATTGCGAACACTGAAGCTTTCTTT. It encodes CASSPGIANTEAFF.